The 14 T cell receptor beta chains below were found in one sample sequenced in a study of memory CD4+ T cells and cytomegalovirus serostatus. Clones were read by immunoSEQ multiplex PCR, and TCRdb kept only the in-frame ones, dropping some. Of approximately 70,000 clones in the sample, 76% are singletons; the top ten hold 4% to 5.5%. Single viable CD3+CD4+CD8-CD45RO+ cells were sorted as the memory CD4+ T cells. Sequencing was carried out using memory CD4+ T cells from blood. Receptor source: an adult in good health and CMV-seropositive.

This clone was counted between two and nine times. The chain links TRBV11-1 to TRBJ2-4; possible D gene TRBD2, 6 bases. This CDR3 has 15 amino acids. Germline CDR1 SGHAT, CDR2 FQDESV (reference sequence). The V end was cut by 0 bases, the J end by 7 bases, with 13 bases between. In DNA form, the CDR3 reads TGTGCCAGCAGCTTAGCCGCGGAGGGGAGTAACATTCAGTACTTC. Translation: CASSLAAEGSNIQYF.

The gene calls are TRBV19 and TRBJ1-1; the match to TRBD1 covers 9 bases. This CDR3 is 18 amino acids long. V lost 0 bases, J lost 0 bases, and 8 bases stayed unmatched. Germline CDR1 is LNHDA and CDR2 is SQIVND (reference sequence). CDR3 in amino acids: CASSIELDRGIMNTEAFF. For the CDR3, the DNA is TGTGCCAGTAGTATAGAACTCGACAGGGGGATCATGAACACTGAAGCTTTCTTT.

The DNA for the CDR3 is TGCGCCAGCAGCCCTTCCCAGGCAGGGGGCGACTATGGCTACACCTTC. It yields the protein CASSPSQAGGDYGYTF. This sequence joins TRBV4-3 and TRBJ1-2; 8 bases match TRBD1. Germline V CDR1 and CDR2: LGHNA, YSLEER. Germline trimming cut 4 bases from V and 3 bases from J; bases unmatched to any gene: 10. This CDR3 comprises 16 residues.

CDR3 DNA sequence: TGTGCCAGTAGTAACAGCAACTATGGCTACACCTTC. Translation gives CASSNSNYGYTF. The chain is built from TRBV19 and TRBJ1-2, with no clear D. The CDR3 loop spans 12 amino acids. The germline gives CDR1 LNHDA, CDR2 SQIVND (reference sequence). V was cut by 4 bases and J by 2 bases, with 5 bases left in between.

The rearrangement joins TRBV7-8 to TRBJ1-6; TRBD1 might be the D (6 bases). The CDR3 covers 16 residues. Germline values: CDR1 SGHVS, CDR2 FQNEAQ. The V and J ends lost 1 base and 8 bases respectively, with 15 bases between them. Here the CDR3 reads CASSLDGGGVDSPLHF. As DNA, the CDR3 is TGTGCCAGCAGCTTAGATGGGGGGGGCGTCGATTCACCCCTCCACTTT. Combining the CDR3 with reference TRBV7-8 and TRBJ1-6 gives the whole variable domain GAGVSQSPRYKVAKRGQDVALRCDPISGHVSLFWYQQALGQGPEFLTYFQNEAQLDKSGLPSDRFFAERPEGSVSTLKIQRTQQEDSAVYLCASSLDGGGVDSPLHFGNGTRLTVT.

This sequence joins TRBV28 and TRBJ2-3; 9 nucleotides line up with TRBD2. Germline V gene data show CDR1 as MDHEN and CDR2 as SYDVKM. The CDR3 loop spans 18 amino acids. The V gene end was trimmed by 5 bases and the J gene end by 5 bases; junction bases not matched to a gene: 17. The CDR3: CASSTYAPASGVEDTQYF. CDR3 coding DNA: TGTGCCAGCAGTACTTACGCCCCAGCTAGCGGGGTTGAAGATACGCAGTATTTT.

The rearrangement links TRBV5-4 to TRBJ1-2; the D is unclear. V was clipped by 0 bases and J by 5 bases, with 14 bases between them. The CDR3 extends over 15 amino acids. CDR1 and CDR2 from the germline V gene are SGHNT and YYREEE (reference sequence). CDR3 DNA sequence: TGTGCCAGCAGCTTGGTGGGCAGGCCAGAATATGGCTACACCTTC. It translates to CASSLVGRPEYGYTF.

V usage is TRBV2 and J usage is TRBJ1-6; 9 bases fit TRBD1. The germline V gene has CDR1 SNHLY and CDR2 FYNNEI. V shed 7 bases, J shed 7 bases, and the junction held 5 bases outside the gene matches. The CDR3 extends over 14 amino acids. DNA for the CDR3: TGTGCCAGCACTCGGACAGGGGTCAATTCACCCCTCCACTTT. It yields the protein CASTRTGVNSPLHF.

The rearrangement uses TRBV7-8 and TRBJ2-7, with TRBD2 matching 9 bases. Germline CDR1 is SGHVS and CDR2 is FQNEAQ. The CDR3 length is 14 residues. V was clipped by 5 bases and J by 3 bases; unmatched bases: 5. For the CDR3, the DNA is TGTGCCAGCAGCGATAGCGGGGGAATCTACGAGCAGTACTTC. Amino acid sequence: CASSDSGGIYEQYF. Variable domain in full (rest from reference TRBV7-8 and TRBJ2-7): GAGVSQSPRYKVAKRGQDVALRCDPISGHVSLFWYQQALGQGPEFLTYFQNEAQLDKSGLPSDRFFAERPEGSVSTLKIQRTQQEDSAVYLCASSDSGGIYEQYFGPGTRLTVT.

The chain has TRBV15 and TRBJ2-5; unclear D gene. V was pared by 0 bases and J by 1 base, with 3 bases between. Germline V CDR1 and CDR2: LNHNV, YYDKDF (reference sequence). CDR3 length equals 13 residues. The CDR3 nucleotides are TGTGCCACCAGCAGAGATCTCCAAGAGACCCAGTACTTC. Encoded protein: CATSRDLQETQYF.

V and J are TRBV5-4 and TRBJ2-7; TRBD2 might be the D (6 bases). V was cut by 4 bases and J by 3 bases, with 17 bases left in between. Germline V CDR1 and CDR2: SGHNT, YYREEE (reference sequence). The CDR3 length is 15 residues. CDR3 residues: CASSPRRAGSYEQYF. The CDR3 coding sequence is TGTGCCAGCAGCCCTCGGAGGGCGGGGAGCTACGAGCAGTACTTC.

CDR3 sequence reads: CSVEPGGLDEQYF. The CDR3, as DNA: TGCAGCGTTGAACCGGGGGGGCTCGACGAGCAGTACTTC. This rearrangement joins TRBV29-1 to TRBJ2-7; 8 bases agree with TRBD2. Unmatched junction bases numbered 5, after V lost 2 bases and J lost 5 bases. CDR3 length: 13 residues. Germline V gives CDR1 SQVTM, CDR2 ANQGSEA.

The chain recombines TRBV7-2 with TRBJ2-7; 9 nucleotides agree with TRBD1. V trimming: 5 bases; J trimming: 2 bases; junction bases outside the gene matches: 4. This CDR3 is built from 14 residues. CDR1 and CDR2 from the germline V gene are SGHTA and FQGNSA. For the CDR3, the DNA is TGTGCCAGCAGCCCCCGGGACAGGGCCTACGAGCAGTACTTC. Translation: CASSPRDRAYEQYF. Together with reference TRBV7-2 and TRBJ2-7, the CDR3 gives the full variable domain: GAGVSQSPSNKVTEKGKDVELRCDPISGHTALYWYRQSLGQGLEFLIYFQGNSAPDKSGLPSDRFSAERTGGSVSTLTIQRTQQEDSAVYLCASSPRDRAYEQYFGPGTRLTVT.

The chain is built from TRBV7-9 and TRBJ2-5; 11 bases are shared with TRBD2. The trim removed 7 bases at V and 14 bases at J, leaving 15 bases unmatched. CDR1 and CDR2 (germline): SEHNR, FQNEAQ (reference sequence). The CDR3 has 14 amino acids. CDR3 bases: TGTGCCAGCACCCCGACAGAGACTAGCGGGAAAGAATACTTC. Translation gives CASTPTETSGKEYF.